The clone carrying this T cell receptor (beta chain) showed up just once. Antigen unknown. The data originate from a study of cytomegalovirus exposure and HLA in healthy donors. Notes on the study in general: Three CMV-associated chains proved CMV antigen-specific in vitro. Productive status was seen about 90% or about 30% of the time for most TCR beta V segments in an earlier analysis.

PCR amplification relied on 60 Vbeta primers (plus 13 Jbeta primers). Repertoires were generated with immunoSEQ multiplex PCR, while TCRdb's copy carries only in-frame clones and drops some. This sample has about 140,000 clones; around 90% occur once, and the top ten carry roughly 0.5%. The donors comprised healthy bone marrow donors. V gave up 5 bases and J gave up 4 bases; unmatched junction bases: 8. Germline lookup yields CDR1 MNHEY and CDR2 SVGAGI. The CDR3 is 15 residues long. This clonotype was obtained from a woman aged 40-49 years in good health and CMV-seronegative. The sequenced sample consisted of PBMCs. The J gene is TRBJ2-3, the V gene TRBV6-5; 8 bases match TRBD1. CDR3 DNA: TGTGCCAGCAGTGCGAGGACAGGGACCCCAGATACGCAGTATTTT. Amino acid sequence: CASSARTGTPDTQYF.